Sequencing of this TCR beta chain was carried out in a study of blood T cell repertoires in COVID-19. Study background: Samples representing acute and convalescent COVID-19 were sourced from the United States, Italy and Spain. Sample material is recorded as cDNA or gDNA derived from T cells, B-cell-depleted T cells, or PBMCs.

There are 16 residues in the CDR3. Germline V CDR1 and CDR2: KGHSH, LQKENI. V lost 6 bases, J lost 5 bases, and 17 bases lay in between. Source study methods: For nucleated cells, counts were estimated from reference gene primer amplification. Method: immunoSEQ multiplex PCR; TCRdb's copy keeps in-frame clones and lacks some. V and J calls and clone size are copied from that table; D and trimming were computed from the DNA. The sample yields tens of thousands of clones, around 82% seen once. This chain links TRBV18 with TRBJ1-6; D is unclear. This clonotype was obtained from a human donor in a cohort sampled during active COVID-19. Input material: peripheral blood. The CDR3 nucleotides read TGTGCCAGCTCCCCCGCGGGCGGAACCGATAATTCACCCCTCCACTTT. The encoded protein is CASSPAGGTDNSPLHF. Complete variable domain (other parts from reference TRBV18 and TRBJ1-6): NAGVMQNPRHLVRRRGQEARLRCSPMKGHSHVYWYRQLPEEGLKFMVYLQKENIIDESGMPKERFSAEFPKEGPSILRIQQVVRGDSAAYFCASSPAGGTDNSPLHFGNGTRLTVT.